Described below is a single TCR beta chain sequence and its context. Use of 60 Vbeta and 13 Jbeta primers characterized the PCR. Some clones are missing from TCRdb's copy, which holds only in-frame ones; the method was immunoSEQ multiplex PCR. This table holds roughly 130,000 clones, approximately 65% found once. The data belong to a study of cytomegalovirus exposure and HLA in healthy donors. The CDR3 sequence is 14 residues long. Germline CDR1 and CDR2: SGHDT and YYEEEE. J was trimmed by 7 bases and V by 5 bases; bases with no gene match: 5. The TCR comes from a man aged 18 to 29 in good health and CMV-seronegative. Specimen: PBMCs. This chain joins TRBV5-6 and TRBJ2-2, with TRBD2 identical over 10 bases. CDR3 loop: CASSLAGVHGELFF. In DNA form, the CDR3 reads TGTGCCAGCAGTCTAGCGGGAGTACACGGGGAGCTGTTTTTT.